This T cell receptor beta chain was sequenced for a study of a mutant IDH1 vaccine in newly diagnosed glioma. This CDR3 has 16 amino acids. Germline V CDR1 and CDR2: SEHNR, FQNEAQ (reference sequence). With 3 bases clipped from V and 1 base from J, the junction kept 8 bases outside the gene matches. Time point noted: baseline, week 1 (first vaccination visit). Described treatment: pre-vaccination baseline after standard-of-care therapy. New WHO grade 3 or 4 IDH1-mutant, ATRX-lost astrocytomas were present in all donors. Sequencing used immunoSEQ multiplex PCR; TCRdb keeps in-frame clones, though not all of them. The profile shows some 59,000 clones, about 82% of them singletons.

The sample consisted of PBMCs, taken from a glioma patient treated with radiotherapy, temozolomide or both. The TCR sequence derives from a young man with glioma. The V call is TRBV7-9, the J call TRBJ2-7; 8 bases line up with TRBD2. The CDR3: CASSFRAGGLSYEQYF. CDR3 DNA: TGTGCCAGCAGCTTCCGGGCGGGGGGCCTATCCTACGAGCAGTACTTC.